Each of the 29 T cell receptor beta chains below was sequenced from the same sample in a study of vaccination effects on CD4 cells after COVID-19. Antigen-specific CD4+ T cells expanded by the ViraFEST assay with viral peptide pools were then sequenced. Cultured cells yielded isolated CD4+ T cells after around 9 days. What these receptors recognize is not known. Repertoires were generated with immunoSEQ multiplex PCR, while TCRdb's copy carries only in-frame clones and drops some. The sample contains roughly 61,000 clones, roughly 79% of which appear only once. The sequences come from CD4+ T cells from PBMCs cultured with HCoV-229E spike peptides, collected before COVID-19 vaccination. These receptors originate from a human donor who received a COVID-19 vaccine.

The chain recombines TRBV5-1 with TRBJ2-6, with 8 nucleotides matching TRBD1. V lost 0 bases and J lost 0; bases outside the gene matches: 11. The CDR3 has 20 amino acids. CDR1 is SGHRS, CDR2 YFSETQ, per germline. The CDR3 DNA sequence: TGCGCCAGCAGCTTGGGATGGGGGCAGGGGGCACTCTCTGGGGCCAACGTCCTGACTTTC. Amino acids: CASSLGWGQGALSGANVLTF. The complete variable domain, with remaining parts taken from reference TRBV5-1 and TRBJ2-6, reads KAGVTQTPRYLIKTRGQQVTLSCSPISGHRSVSWYQQTPGQGLQFLFEYFSETQRNKGNFPGRFSGRQFSNSRSEMNVSTLELGDSALYLCASSLGWGQGALSGANVLTFGAGSRLTVL.

This rearrangement joins TRBV6-4 to TRBJ2-6; D unresolved. Per germline, CDR1 MRHNA and CDR2 SNTAGT. The V end was cut by 3 bases, the J end by 3 bases, with 6 bases between. This CDR3 spans 14 amino acids. This CDR3 is CASSEWGGANVLTF. CDR3 DNA: TGTGCCAGCAGTGAGTGGGGTGGGGCCAACGTCCTGACTTTC.

The genes are TRBV5-1 and TRBJ2-2; D uncertain. Per the germline V gene, CDR1 is SGHRS and CDR2 is YFSETQ. V was clipped by 1 base and J by 0 bases, with 7 bases between them. The CDR3 is 15 residues long. In nucleotides, the CDR3 is TGCGCCAGCAGCTTGCAAAACTCGAACACCGGGGAGCTGTTTTTT. Translated: CASSLQNSNTGELFF. Using reference TRBV5-1 and TRBJ2-2 for the parts outside the CDR3, the full variable domain is KAGVTQTPRYLIKTRGQQVTLSCSPISGHRSVSWYQQTPGQGLQFLFEYFSETQRNKGNFPGRFSGRQFSNSRSEMNVSTLELGDSALYLCASSLQNSNTGELFFGEGSRLTVL.

The V gene is TRBV15, the J gene TRBJ1-3; D gene uncertain. V lost 1 base and J 2 bases, leaving 9 bases between the germline ends. This CDR3 contains 15 residues. The germline CDR1 and CDR2 sequences are LNHNV and YYDKDF (reference sequence). CDR3 sequence (DNA): TGTGCCACCAGCAGAGCGGGGAACGCTGGAAACACCATATATTTT. This sequence encodes CATSRAGNAGNTIYF.

The rearrangement links TRBV28 to TRBJ1-2; 8 bases match TRBD1. With 2 bases clipped from V and 13 bases from J, the junction kept 6 bases outside the gene matches. Germline V gene data show CDR1 as MDHEN and CDR2 as SYDVKM. The CDR3 sequence is 12 residues long. CDR3 sequence reads: CASSLGDRGPTF. The CDR3 DNA reads TGTGCCAGCAGTTTAGGCGACAGGGGCCCCACCTTC.

This chain connects TRBV5-6 to TRBJ2-3, with TRBD2 matching over 10 bases. The CDR3 runs 15 residues. Germline loops: CDR1 SGHDT, CDR2 YYEEEE. V lost 4 bases, J lost 1 base, and 3 bases stayed unmatched. Here the CDR3 reads CASSILAGGTDTQYF. The DNA for the CDR3 is TGTGCCAGCAGCATCCTAGCGGGGGGCACAGATACGCAGTATTTT.

This clone was detected only once. The CDR3 sequence: CATSESPGLGANEQFF. The DNA of the CDR3 is TGTGCCACCAGTGAGAGTCCGGGACTTGGGGCCAATGAGCAGTTCTTC. The genes are TRBV24-1 and TRBJ2-1; D possibly corresponds to TRBD2 (6 bases). There are 16 residues in the CDR3. Trimming removed 4 bases from V and 6 bases from J, with 18 bases in between. CDR1 and CDR2 (germline): KGHDR, SFDVKD.

The rearrangement links TRBV5-8 to TRBJ1-6; 11 positions agree with TRBD1. CDR3 length equals 14 residues. Per germline, CDR1 SGHTS and CDR2 YDEGEE. J gave up 9 bases and V 3 bases, and 2 bases lay outside the gene matches. In nucleotides, the CDR3 is TGTGCCAGCAGCTGGGACAGGGGGAGTTCACCCCTCCACTTT. Translating it yields CASSWDRGSSPLHF. The full variable domain, in which reference TRBV5-8 and TRBJ1-6 provide the parts outside the CDR3, is EAGVTQSPTHLIKTRGQQATLRCSPISGHTSVYWYQQALGLGLQFLLWYDEGEERNRGNFPPRFSGRQFPNYSSELNVNALELEDSALYLCASSWDRGSSPLHFGNGTRLTVT.

The V call is TRBV7-2, the J call TRBJ2-5; TRBD2 agrees at 9 bases. The trim removed 2 bases at V and 3 bases at J, leaving 7 bases unmatched. The CDR3 loop spans 16 amino acids. Germline-derived CDR1 and CDR2 are SGHTA and FQGNSA. CDR3 sequence reads: CASSLSPLAGKETQYF. Here the CDR3 DNA reads TGTGCCAGCAGCTTATCCCCCCTAGCGGGAAAAGAGACCCAGTACTTC.

The CDR3 region has the DNA TGTGCCAGCAGCCGGGGACAGGGGCGGAACACTGAAGCTTTCTTT. Protein sequence: CASSRGQGRNTEAFF. The chain couples TRBV6-2 or TRBV6-3 to TRBJ1-1; TRBD1 matches at 10 bases. V lost 6 bases and J lost 1; bases outside the gene matches: 5. This CDR3 has 15 residues. The V gene's germline CDR1 is MNHEY and CDR2 SVGEGT.

This clone was detected a few times. CDR3 nucleotide sequence: TGTGCCAGCAGTCTGGGAGGTGGGCCTACCACGGATTCACCCCTCCACTTT. Translating gives CASSLGGGPTTDSPLHF. The V call is TRBV6-6, the J call TRBJ1-6, with unresolved D. The CDR3 is 17 amino acids. Trimming left V 5 bases short and J 8 bases short, with 22 bases between. Germline CDR1 reads MNHNY; CDR2 reads SVGAGI (reference sequence).

V and J are TRBV5-5 and TRBJ1-2; D unresolved. Germline V CDR1 and CDR2: SGHKS, YYEKEE (reference sequence). CDR3 length: 15 residues. Trimming cost V 1 base and J 1 base, with 11 bases left between them. CDR3 residues: CASSLTLDGNYGYTF. DNA for the CDR3: TGTGCCAGCAGCTTGACCCTGGACGGTAACTATGGCTACACCTTC.

This clone was detected only a few times. The chain uses TRBV5-1 and TRBJ2-3, with 7 bases matching TRBD2. Losses at the gene ends were 1 base for V and 1 base for J; bases not matched to a gene: 6. Germline V lookup: CDR1 SGHRS, CDR2 YFSETQ. The CDR3 loop spans 16 amino acids. CDR3 protein: CASSLLTGGGTDTQYF. In nucleotides, the CDR3 is TGCGCCAGCAGCTTGCTTACGGGGGGTGGCACAGATACGCAGTATTTT.

This clone turned up a few times. The CDR3 loop is CAWMGGNTIYF. CDR3 coding DNA: TGTGCCTGGATGGGCGGAAACACCATATATTTT. The chain links TRBV30 to TRBJ1-3; no definite D call. CDR1 and CDR2 from the germline V gene are GTSNPN and SVGIG (reference sequence). The CDR3 length is 11 residues. Trimming pared 4 bases from V and 4 bases from J, leaving 5 bases between.

This clone came up a few times. V usage is TRBV7-8 and J usage is TRBJ2-2, with D tentatively TRBD2 (5 bases). Looked up from germline, CDR1 is SGHVS and CDR2 is FQNEAQ. The CDR3 has 14 residues. V lost 10 bases and J lost 4, with 16 bases in between. The CDR3 DNA sequence: TGTGCCACCCTACGGGGTCGTGGCACCGGGGAGCTGTTTTTT. It is translated as CATLRGRGTGELFF.

The chain recombines TRBV25-1 with TRBJ1-6, with 10 positions matching TRBD1. The CDR3 spans 14 residues. Germline CDR1 is MGHDK and CDR2 is SYGVNS. The V segment lost 6 bases and the J segment 9 bases; nucleotides outside the gene matches: 5. CDR3 sequence (DNA): TGTGCCAGCAGCCACGGGACAGGGGTTTCACCCCTCCACTTT. The encoded protein is CASSHGTGVSPLHF. Complete variable domain (other parts from reference TRBV25-1 and TRBJ1-6): EADIYQTPRYLVIGTGKKITLECSQTMGHDKMYWYQQDPGMELHLIHYSYGVNSTEKGDLSSESTVSRIRTEHFPLTLESARPSHTSQYLCASSHGTGVSPLHFGNGTRLTVT.

This clone was found once. A read error may produce the germline difference seen at one junction end. The chain recombines TRBV4-1 with TRBJ2-3, with 8 nucleotides matching TRBD2. The CDR3 sequence is 13 residues long. Germline CDR1 reads MGHRA; CDR2 reads YSYEKL. The CDR3 DNA is TGCGCCAGCAGCTCCTCGGGACTAGGAGGGCCATTTTTT. This codes for CASSSSGLGGPFF.

In DNA form, the CDR3 reads TGTGCCAGCAGTGATCTCTTCGGCACGGCTCAAGAGACCCAGTACTTC. It is translated as CASSDLFGTAQETQYF. V gene TRBV6-1 combines with J gene TRBJ2-5; D ambiguous. The CDR3 runs 16 residues. Germline CDR1 is MNHNS and CDR2 is SASEGT. The V and J ends lost 3 bases and 2 bases respectively, with 16 bases between them.

The rearrangement links TRBV4-1 to TRBJ1-5; 9 bases are a match to TRBD1. CDR1 is MGHRA, CDR2 YSYEKL, per germline. Losses at the gene ends were 0 bases for V and 5 bases for J; bases not matched to a gene: 5. The CDR3 has 16 amino acids. CDR3 coding DNA: TGCGCCAGCAGCCAAGACGGGGGACAGGGCCATCAGCCCCAGCATTTT. Its translation is CASSQDGGQGHQPQHF.

The chain combines TRBV28 with TRBJ1-3; no definite D call. CDR1 and CDR2 from the germline V gene are MDHEN and SYDVKM. Trimming took off 1 base at V and 0 bases at J, with 4 bases between the two ends. This CDR3 has 14 residues. The CDR3 loop is CASSLYRSGNTIYF. CDR3 DNA sequence: TGTGCCAGCAGTTTATACCGCTCTGGAAACACCATATATTTT.

This clone was observed a single time. The genes are TRBV25-1 and TRBJ1-4; no clear D gene. The germline gives CDR1 MGHDK, CDR2 SYGVNS. V shed 5 bases and J shed 4 bases, with 14 bases lying between them. The CDR3 runs 15 residues. The CDR3 loop is CASSSDATFNEKLFF. DNA for the CDR3: TGTGCCAGCAGTTCCGACGCAACTTTTAATGAAAAACTGTTTTTT.

This chain links TRBV12-3 or TRBV12-4 with TRBJ2-2, with 7 bases lining up with TRBD1. The CDR3 covers 11 residues. With V trimmed by 10 bases and J by 8 bases, 4 bases remained unmatched. The CDR3 DNA is TGTGCCACATACAGGGGAGGGGAGCTGTTTTTT. Protein: CATYRGGELFF.

The CDR3 spells CASSVRGGGPDTQYF. The CDR3 nucleotides are TGTGCCAGCAGTGTTCGTGGCGGGGGACCAGATACGCAGTATTTT. V gene TRBV2 combines with J gene TRBJ2-3; 7 bases map to TRBD2. CDR1 SNHLY and CDR2 FYNNEI come from the germline V gene. The CDR3 is made up of 15 amino acids. V shed 4 bases and J 4 bases; nucleotides not matched to a gene: 8. The full variable domain, in which reference TRBV2 and TRBJ2-3 provide the parts outside the CDR3, is EPEVTQTPSHQVTQMGQEVILRCVPISNHLYFYWYRQILGQKVEFLVSFYNNEISEKSEIFDDQFSVERPDGSNFTLKIRSTKLEDSAMYFCASSVRGGGPDTQYFGPGTRLTVL.

V usage is TRBV5-1 and J usage is TRBJ2-5; D is unresolved. V was pared by 4 bases and J by 2 bases, with 9 bases between. This CDR3 comprises 13 residues. CDR1 SGHRS and CDR2 YFSETQ come from the germline V gene. The CDR3 loop reads CASSANVQETQYF. CDR3 DNA sequence: TGCGCCAGCAGCGCCAACGTTCAAGAGACCCAGTACTTC.

In its sample, this clone was seen once. The chain carries TRBV19 and TRBJ2-1; TRBD2 might be the D (6 bases). Trimming pared 10 bases from V and 0 bases from J, leaving 13 bases between. The CDR3 runs to 14 residues. Germline V gene data show CDR1 as LNHDA and CDR2 as SQIVND (reference sequence). The CDR3 protein is CATLAQGSYNEQFF. Written as DNA, the CDR3 is TGTGCCACTCTAGCGCAGGGCTCCTACAATGAGCAGTTCTTC.

The chain has TRBV15 and TRBJ1-4; no definite D call. The ends were cut back, 3 bases at V and 4 bases at J, with 9 bases in the middle. Germline CDR1 is LNHNV and CDR2 is YYDKDF (reference sequence). The CDR3 covers 14 residues. CDR3 nucleotides: TGTGCCACCAGCAGGGGATGGGGTAATGAAAAACTGTTTTTT. Translated: CATSRGWGNEKLFF.

CDR3 region: CASSQDRRTGATDTQYF. The CDR3 bases are TGCGCCAGCAGCCAAGATCGTAGGACAGGGGCCACAGATACGCAGTATTTT. This chain connects TRBV4-3 to TRBJ2-3; 9 bases align to TRBD1. The V and J ends lost 0 bases and 2 bases, in that order; junction bases with no gene match: 6. Germline V gene sequence: CDR1 LGHNA, CDR2 YSLEER. This CDR3 is built from 17 residues.

In DNA, the CDR3 is TGCGCCAGCAGCCACAGCGCGAACACCGGGGAGCTGTTTTTT. It specifies CASSHSANTGELFF. This chain joins TRBV4-3 and TRBJ2-2, with D hard to call. CDR1 is LGHNA and CDR2 is YSLEER in the germline V gene. Trimming stripped 3 bases from V and 0 bases from J, with 5 bases between. This CDR3 contains 14 residues.

The V gene is TRBV2, the J gene TRBJ2-5; 11 positions match TRBD2. V shed 4 bases and J 5 bases; nucleotides not matched to a gene: 0. The CDR3 has 13 residues. Germline CDR1 SNHLY, CDR2 FYNNEI. The CDR3 DNA sequence: TGTGCCAGCAGTGGGACTAGCGGGGAGACCCAGTACTTC. It encodes CASSGTSGETQYF.